This T cell receptor beta chain was documented in a study of CD4+ T cells in melanoma. Study results and limitations: A reported correlation linked neoantigen-specific CD4+ T cells to CD8+, macrophage and B cell function.

Comments on this clone: The antigen is not known.

The data were produced by immunoSEQ multiplex PCR, yet TCRdb's version contains in-frame clones alone and is incomplete. This repertoire shows about 10,000 clones, approximately 78% found once; its top ten account for roughly 21%. Trimming stripped 5 bases from V and 4 bases from J, with 8 bases between. Per the germline V gene, CDR1 is SNHLY and CDR2 is FYNNEI. CDR3 length equals 12 residues. The chain recombines TRBV2 with TRBJ1-1, with no clear D. The clonotype originates from a human donor with melanoma. The specimen was cells from a culture (not recorded whether cultured in vitro). The chain's CDR3 is CASSLGPTEAFF. In DNA, the CDR3 is TGTGCCAGCAGTCTAGGACCCACTGAAGCTTTCTTT.